Described below is a single T cell receptor (beta chain) sequence and its context. What it binds is not known. The data originate from a study of spatial heterogeneity in lung cancer. About the research overall: Counts of TCR transcripts in tumor regions correlated strongly with a matched bulk RNA-seq T cell module score. Findings and limits, study-wide: Higher tumor mutation counts went along with higher counts of expanded intratumoral alpha and beta TCRs.

Noted time point: sample taken at primary tumor resection. The donor population consisted of just over 70 patients with untreated, early-stage non-small cell lung cancer. Tumor, nontumor lung or frozen PBMC supplied whole RNA that was sequenced unsorted. Each TCR cDNA molecule bore a unique molecular identifier. TCRdb reprocessed the 5' RACE reads via MiXCR and lists one record per CDR3 protein. The sample contains about 9,600 distinct CDR3 sequences, just under 6.5% of which appear only once. The material was lung tumor tissue, obtained at surgery. The source of this sequence is a male donor with early-stage non-small cell lung cancer.

CDR3 in DNA: TGCAGCGTTGGGGGGGGTGCGGCAGCTTTCTTT. This encodes CSVGGGAAAFF. This chain uses TRBV29-1 with TRBJ1-1, with a tentative D call TRBD1 (5 bases). With 4 bases removed from V and 10 bases from J, the gap between germline ends came to 13 bases. This CDR3 has 11 amino acids. Looked up from germline, CDR1 is SQVTM and CDR2 is ANQGSEA.